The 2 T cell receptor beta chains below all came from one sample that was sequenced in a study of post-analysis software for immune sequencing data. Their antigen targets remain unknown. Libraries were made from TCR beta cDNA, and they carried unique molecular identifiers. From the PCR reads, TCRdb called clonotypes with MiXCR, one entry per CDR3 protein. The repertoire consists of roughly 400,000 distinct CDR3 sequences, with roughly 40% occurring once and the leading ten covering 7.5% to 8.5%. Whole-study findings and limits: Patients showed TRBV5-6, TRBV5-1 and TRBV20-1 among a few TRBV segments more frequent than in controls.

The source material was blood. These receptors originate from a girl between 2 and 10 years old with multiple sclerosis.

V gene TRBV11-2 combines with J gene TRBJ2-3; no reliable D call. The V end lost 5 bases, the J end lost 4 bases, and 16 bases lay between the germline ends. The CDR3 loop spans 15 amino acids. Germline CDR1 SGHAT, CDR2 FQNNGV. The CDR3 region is CASSAVPLRADTQYF. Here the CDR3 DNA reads TGTGCCAGCAGCGCAGTCCCGCTTCGGGCAGATACGCAGTATTTT.

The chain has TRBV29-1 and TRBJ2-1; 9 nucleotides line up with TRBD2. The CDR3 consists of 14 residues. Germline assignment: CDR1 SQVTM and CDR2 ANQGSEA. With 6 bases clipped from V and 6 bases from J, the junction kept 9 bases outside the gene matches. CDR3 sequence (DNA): TGCAGCGTCCTACCGGGACTAGCACGCAATGAGCAGTTCTTC. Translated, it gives CSVLPGLARNEQFF.